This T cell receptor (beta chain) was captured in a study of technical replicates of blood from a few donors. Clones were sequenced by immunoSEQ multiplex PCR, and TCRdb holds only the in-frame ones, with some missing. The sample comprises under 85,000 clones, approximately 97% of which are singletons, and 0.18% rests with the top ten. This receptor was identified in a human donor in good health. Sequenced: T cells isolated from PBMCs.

CDR3 in amino acids: CASSPTGILSYEQYF. The CDR3, as DNA: TGTGCCAGCAGCCCGACAGGGATCCTTTCCTACGAGCAGTACTTC. The chain uses TRBV7-9 and TRBJ2-7; 7 positions match TRBD1. Per germline, CDR1 SEHNR and CDR2 FQNEAQ (reference sequence). The CDR3 extends over 15 amino acids. V was pared by 5 bases and J by 1 base, with 8 bases of the junction left unmatched.